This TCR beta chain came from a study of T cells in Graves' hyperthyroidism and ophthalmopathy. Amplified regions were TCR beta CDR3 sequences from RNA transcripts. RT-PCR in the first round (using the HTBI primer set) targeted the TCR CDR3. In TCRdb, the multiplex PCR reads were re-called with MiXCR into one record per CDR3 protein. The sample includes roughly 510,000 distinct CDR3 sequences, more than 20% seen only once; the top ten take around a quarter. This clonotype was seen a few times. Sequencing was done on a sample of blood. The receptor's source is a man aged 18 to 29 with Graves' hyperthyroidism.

The CDR3: CASSARDRVSYEQYF. The CDR3 nucleotides are TGTGCCAGCAGCGCCCGGGACAGGGTCTCCTACGAGCAGTACTTC. V gene TRBV5-6 combines with J gene TRBJ2-7; 9 bases are shared with TRBD1. This CDR3 has 15 residues. Germline trimming cut 4 bases from V and 0 bases from J; bases unmatched to any gene: 5. Germline V gene lookup returns CDR1 SGHDT and CDR2 YYEEEE.